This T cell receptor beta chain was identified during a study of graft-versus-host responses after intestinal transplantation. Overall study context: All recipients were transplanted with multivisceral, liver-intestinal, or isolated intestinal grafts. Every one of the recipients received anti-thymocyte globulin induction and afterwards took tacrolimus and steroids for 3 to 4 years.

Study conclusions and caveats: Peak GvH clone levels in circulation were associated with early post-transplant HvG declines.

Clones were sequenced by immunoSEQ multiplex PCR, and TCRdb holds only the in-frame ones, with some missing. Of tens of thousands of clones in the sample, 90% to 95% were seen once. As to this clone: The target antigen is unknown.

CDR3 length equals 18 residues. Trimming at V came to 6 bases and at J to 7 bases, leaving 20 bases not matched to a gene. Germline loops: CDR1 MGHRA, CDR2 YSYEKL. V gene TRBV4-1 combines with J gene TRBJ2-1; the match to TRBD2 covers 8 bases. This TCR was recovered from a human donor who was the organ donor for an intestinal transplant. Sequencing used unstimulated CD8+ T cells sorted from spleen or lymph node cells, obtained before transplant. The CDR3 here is CASRQFPPPGLVYNEQFF. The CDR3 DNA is TGCGCCAGCAGACAATTTCCCCCCCCGGGACTAGTGTATAATGAGCAGTTCTTC.